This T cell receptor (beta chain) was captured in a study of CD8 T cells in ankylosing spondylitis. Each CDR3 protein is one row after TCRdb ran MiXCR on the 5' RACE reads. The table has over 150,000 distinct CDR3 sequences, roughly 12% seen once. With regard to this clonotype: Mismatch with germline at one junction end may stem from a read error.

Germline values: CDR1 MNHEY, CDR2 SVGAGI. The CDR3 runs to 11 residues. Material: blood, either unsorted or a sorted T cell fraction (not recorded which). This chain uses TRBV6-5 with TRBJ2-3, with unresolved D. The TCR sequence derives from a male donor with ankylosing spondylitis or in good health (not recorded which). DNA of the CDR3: TGTGCCACCACCCACACAGATACGCAGTTTTTT. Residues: CATTHTDTQFF.